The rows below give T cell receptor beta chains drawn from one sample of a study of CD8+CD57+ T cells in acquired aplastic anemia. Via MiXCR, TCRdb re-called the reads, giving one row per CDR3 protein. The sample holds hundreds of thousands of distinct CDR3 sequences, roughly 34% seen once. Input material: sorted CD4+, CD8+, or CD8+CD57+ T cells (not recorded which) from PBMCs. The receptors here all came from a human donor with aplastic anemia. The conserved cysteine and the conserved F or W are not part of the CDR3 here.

CDR3: SARSGQGGYT
V: TRBV29-1
J: TRBJ1-2

CDR3: ASSESGGTSNEQY
V: TRBV10-3
J: TRBJ2-7

CDR3: SASLRGHPAYNEQF
V: TRBV20-1
J: TRBJ2-1

CDR3: ASSIWDRDLPQH
V: TRBV19
J: TRBJ1-5

CDR3: ASSLSPSGSYNEQF
V: TRBV7-3
J: TRBJ2-1

CDR3: ASSFETVPYGYT
V: TRBV7-9
J: TRBJ1-2

CDR3: ASSYSRGGYT
V: TRBV6-6
J: TRBJ1-2

CDR3: ASSLDRGTSEQF
V: TRBV5-1
J: TRBJ2-1

CDR3: ASSTGQGQETQY
V: TRBV11-3
J: TRBJ2-5

CDR3: ASSLQQGSHEQY
V: TRBV7-6
J: TRBJ2-7

CDR3: ASSVGQINEKLF
V: TRBV9
J: TRBJ1-4

CDR3: ASSRRVSGGPNEQF
V: TRBV19
J: TRBJ2-1

CDR3: ASGLAGVEQF
V: TRBV11-2
J: TRBJ2-1